The 20 T cell receptor beta chains given below trace back to one sample, sequenced in a study of T cell changes during pregnancy in multiple sclerosis. The data were produced by immunoSEQ multiplex PCR, yet TCRdb's version contains in-frame clones alone and is incomplete. Seen here are tens of thousands of clones, 91% observed once, and the top ten hold over 1%. The input for sequencing was peripheral blood, taken after pregnancy. The receptors derive from a female donor in good health, enrolled as a control in a pregnancy study.

In this sample, this clone turned up a few times. The chain's CDR3 is CASSEFGTGAEAFF. CDR3 bases: TGTGCCAGCAGTGAATTTGGGACAGGCGCTGAAGCTTTCTTT. This chain links TRBV25-1 with TRBJ1-1, with 8 bases matching TRBD1. Germline lookup yields CDR1 MGHDK and CDR2 SYGVNS. V shed 1 base, J shed 6 bases, and the junction held 4 bases outside the gene matches. The length of the CDR3 is 14 residues. Combining the CDR3 with reference TRBV25-1 and TRBJ1-1 gives the whole variable domain EADIYQTPRYLVIGTGKKITLECSQTMGHDKMYWYQQDPGMELHLIHYSYGVNSTEKGDLSSESTVSRIRTEHFPLTLESARPSHTSQYLCASSEFGTGAEAFFGQGTRLTVV.

V gene TRBV13 combines with J gene TRBJ2-5, with 10 bases lining up with TRBD1. Unmatched junction bases numbered 3, after V lost 4 bases and J lost 4 bases. The length of the CDR3 is 14 residues. Germline-derived CDR1 and CDR2 are PRHDT and FYEKMQ (reference sequence). CDR3: CASSYRTGGETQYF. Here the CDR3 DNA reads TGTGCCAGCAGCTACCGGACAGGGGGAGAGACCCAGTACTTC.

The J gene is TRBJ1-1, the V gene TRBV5-8; possibly TRBD1 for D (6 bases). CDR3 size: 16 residues. Germline V gene lookup returns CDR1 SGHTS and CDR2 YDEGEE. The ends were cut back, 3 bases at V and 0 bases at J, with 15 bases in the middle. Written as DNA, the CDR3 is TGTGCCAGCAGCTCCACAGGGATGGGCATGAACACTGAAGCTTTCTTT. Translation: CASSSTGMGMNTEAFF.

CDR3 amino acids: CASSRDVGDSYEQYF. Written as DNA, the CDR3 is TGCGCCAGCAGCCGGGATGTGGGAGACTCCTACGAGCAGTACTTC. This chain links TRBV4-3 with TRBJ2-5; TRBD2 is a possible D gene (5 bases). The J call is doubtful: the DNA matches TRBJ2-7 better. CDR3 length equals 15 residues. The V gene's germline CDR1 is LGHNA and CDR2 YSLEER.

The chain is built from TRBV4-1 and TRBJ2-7; D not certain. V was trimmed by 1 base and J by 3 bases, leaving 16 bases between them. Germline V gene sequence: CDR1 MGHRA, CDR2 YSYEKL. The CDR3 sequence is 16 residues long. The CDR3 region has the DNA TGCGCCAGCAGCCAAGTCTTAAGGAATAGGAGCTACGAGCAGTACTTC. This sequence encodes CASSQVLRNRSYEQYF.

The rearrangement uses TRBV5-6 and TRBJ1-6; TRBD1 aligns across 8 bases. The germline gives CDR1 SGHDT, CDR2 YYEEEE. The trim removed 5 bases at V and 3 bases at J, leaving 4 bases unmatched. CDR3 length: 15 amino acids. The CDR3 sequence is CASRSTGGYNSPLHF. DNA of the CDR3: TGTGCCAGCAGGTCAACAGGGGGCTATAATTCACCCCTCCACTTT.

This clone appeared once. The chain joins TRBV29-1 to TRBJ1-1; TRBD1 is a possible D gene (6 bases). Germline assignment: CDR1 SQVTM and CDR2 ANQGSEA. There are 12 residues in the CDR3. Trimming stripped 7 bases from V and 12 bases from J, with 21 bases between. CDR3 residues: CSDSAGQGRSFF. The CDR3 DNA follows: TGCAGCGACTCGGCTGGGCAGGGGAGATCTTTCTTT.

The chain carries TRBV9 and TRBJ1-1, with 10 bases fitting TRBD1. V shed 3 bases and J 10 bases; nucleotides not matched to a gene: 9. The CDR3 is 14 residues long. Germline lookup yields CDR1 SGDLS and CDR2 YYNGEE. The CDR3 sequence: CASSDTGTGAVAFF. DNA of the CDR3: TGTGCCAGCAGCGATACCGGGACAGGGGCGGTAGCTTTCTTT.

The V call is TRBV7-2, the J call TRBJ2-3; 14 bases agree with TRBD2. The CDR3 has 17 residues. Germline values: CDR1 SGHTA, CDR2 FQGNSA. V lost 5 bases and J lost 2; bases outside the gene matches: 6. The CDR3 DNA is TGTGCCAGCAGCCGACTAGCGGGGGGGGAAGTCACAGATACGCAGTATTTT. This translates into CASSRLAGGEVTDTQYF.

This clone was picked up one time. The chain links TRBV27 to TRBJ2-7; possibly TRBD1 for D (6 bases). Germline V lookup: CDR1 MNHEY, CDR2 SMNVEV (reference sequence). Deletions cut 2 bases from V and 6 bases from J, with 14 bases between. The CDR3 contains 14 residues. CDR3 nucleotide sequence: TGTGCCAGCAGTTTAGTAGGACAGCTGGGCGAGCAGTACTTC. Amino acids: CASSLVGQLGEQYF.

This clone was seen just once. The chain joins TRBV25-1 to TRBJ2-3, with TRBD1 as a possible D gene (5 bases). The CDR3 totals 14 residues. The ends were cut back, 3 bases at V and 3 bases at J, with 10 bases in the middle. Germline-derived CDR1 and CDR2 are MGHDK and SYGVNS. The CDR3 loop reads CASSDRVATDTQYF. The CDR3 DNA is TGTGCCAGCAGTGACAGGGTGGCAACAGATACGCAGTATTTT.

This chain links TRBV21-1 with TRBJ2-7; the table calls TRBD1, which could not be checked here. TRBV21-1 is flagged as a pseudogene. This CDR3 contains 14 residues. This CDR3 reads CASSRQGSSYEQYF. Written as DNA, the CDR3 is TGTGCCAGCAGCAGGCAGGGAAGCTCCTACGAGCAGTACTTC.

This clone came up once. This chain links TRBV30 with TRBJ1-5; TRBD1 might be the D (6 bases). V lost 3 bases and J lost 5, with 11 bases in between. Germline loops: CDR1 GTSNPN, CDR2 SVGIG (reference sequence). This CDR3 has 13 amino acids. Written as DNA, the CDR3 is TGTGCCTGGAGCACAGGGATGGATCAGCCCCAGCATTTT. Translated: CAWSTGMDQPQHF. The whole variable domain, filled in from reference TRBV30 and TRBJ1-5, reads SQTIHQWPATLVQPVGSPLSLECTVEGTSNPNLYWYRQAAGRGLQLLFYSVGIGQISSEVPQNLSASRPQDRQFILSSKKLLLSDSGFYLCAWSTGMDQPQHFGDGTRLSIL.

The chain links TRBV6-1 to TRBJ2-7, with TRBD1 matching over 7 bases. The CDR3 has 12 amino acids. After removal of 10 bases from V and 7 bases from J, the junction contained 10 bases not matched to a gene. Germline CDR1 is MNHNS and CDR2 is SASEGT. CDR3 protein: CATATGIREQYF. For the CDR3, the DNA is TGTGCCACCGCGACAGGGATAAGGGAGCAGTACTTC.

This chain links TRBV4-2 with TRBJ2-1, with D perhaps matching TRBD2 (7 bases). Germline-derived CDR1 and CDR2 are LGHNA and YNFKEQ. There are 16 residues in the CDR3. Trimming removed 1 base at V and 7 bases at J, with 17 bases between. The CDR3 sequence is CASSQGGGGPLNEQFF. DNA of the CDR3: TGTGCCAGCAGCCAAGGAGGCGGGGGCCCCTTGAATGAGCAGTTCTTC.

V usage is TRBV19 and J usage is TRBJ1-5, with D possibly TRBD1 on 6 matching bases. Germline CDR1 and CDR2: LNHDA and SQIVND (reference sequence). V was cut by 10 bases and J by 0 bases, with 16 bases left in between. CDR3 length: 15 residues. CDR3 sequence reads: CATTRDRYSNQPQHF. Here the CDR3 DNA reads TGTGCCACCACGCGAGACAGGTATAGCAATCAGCCCCAGCATTTT. Full variable domain (rest looked up from reference TRBV19 and TRBJ1-5): DGGITQSPKYLFRKEGQNVTLSCEQNLNHDAMYWYRQDPGQGLRLIYYSQIVNDFQKGDIAEGYSVSREKKESFPLTVTSAQKNPTAFYLCATTRDRYSNQPQHFGDGTRLSIL.

Only a few counts were recorded for this clone. The chain has TRBV6-1 and TRBJ2-7; a weak D match, TRBD1 (6 bases). Trimming shortened V by 6 bases and J by 0 bases, and 9 bases separated the two germline ends. Germline V CDR1 and CDR2: MNHNS, SASEGT. The CDR3 spans 13 residues. CDR3 bases: TGTGCCAGCAGCCGACAGGCCTCCTACGAGCAGTACTTC. It yields the protein CASSRQASYEQYF.

J is TRBJ2-2 and V is TRBV7-3; possibly TRBD2 for D (5 bases). V lost 5 bases and J lost 2, with 9 bases in between. The CDR3 sequence is 14 residues long. From germline, CDR1 is SGHTA and CDR2 FQGTGA. As DNA, the CDR3 is TGTGCCAGCAGCCCGGACTCTAACACCGGGGAGCTGTTTTTT. Protein sequence: CASSPDSNTGELFF. The entire variable domain, with the rest obtained from reference TRBV7-3 and TRBJ2-2, is as follows: GAGVSQTPSNKVTEKGKYVELRCDPISGHTALYWYRQSLGQGPEFLIYFQGTGAADDSGLPNDRFFAVRPEGSVSTLKIQRTERGDSAVYLCASSPDSNTGELFFGEGSRLTVL.

The gene calls are TRBV5-1 and TRBJ1-2; unclear D gene. CDR1 SGHRS and CDR2 YFSETQ come from the germline V gene. The CDR3 extends over 18 amino acids. Trimming cost V 1 base and J 3 bases, with 22 bases left between them. The CDR3 sequence is CASSLNGEVPQKDYGYTF. CDR3 DNA sequence: TGCGCCAGCAGCTTGAATGGGGAGGTTCCTCAAAAGGACTATGGCTACACCTTC.

A note on this clone: One end of the junction fails to match germline, which may point to a read error. V gene TRBV7-7 combines with J gene TRBJ2-2, with TRBD1 identical over 8 bases. Germline V gene lookup returns CDR1 SSHAT and CDR2 FNYEAQ (reference sequence). This CDR3 contains 15 residues. The CDR3 bases are TGTGCTAGCAGCTCGACAGGGGCGGACACCGGGGAGCTGTTTTTT. Translation gives CASSSTGADTGELFF.